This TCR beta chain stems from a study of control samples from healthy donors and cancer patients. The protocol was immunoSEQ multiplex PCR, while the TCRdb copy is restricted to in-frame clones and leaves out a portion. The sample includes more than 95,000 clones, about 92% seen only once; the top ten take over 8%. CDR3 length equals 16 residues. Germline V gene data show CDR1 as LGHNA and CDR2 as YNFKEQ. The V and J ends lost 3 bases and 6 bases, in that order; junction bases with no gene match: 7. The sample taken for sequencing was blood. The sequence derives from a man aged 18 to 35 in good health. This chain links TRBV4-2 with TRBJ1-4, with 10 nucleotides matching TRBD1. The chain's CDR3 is CASSQAGTGADEKLFF. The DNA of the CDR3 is TGTGCCAGCAGCCAGGCCGGGACAGGGGCGGATGAAAAACTGTTTTTT.